The 7 T cell receptor beta chains below were found in one sample sequenced in a study of regulatory T cells in long-lasting Graves disease. Time point of the sample: persistent/refractory GD, antithyroid drugs over 5 years with positive TRAb. RNA from PBMCs was the source of the TCR library. Arm-PCR with iRepertoire HTBI primers amplified the CDR3 regions for these TCR beta libraries. TCRdb re-called the multiplex PCR reads with MiXCR, one entry per CDR3 protein. Of 300,000 to 400,000 distinct CDR3 sequences listed, about 19% are singletons. Sequencing was performed on peripheral blood mononuclear cells (PBMCs), taken when the disease was refractory, from a patient treated with antithyroid drugs. The receptors come from a female donor with Graves disease.

The gene calls are TRBV30 and TRBJ2-2; weak D call: TRBD1 (6 bases). Germline V gene lookup returns CDR1 GTSNPN and CDR2 SVGIG (reference sequence). Trimming stripped 2 bases from V and 4 bases from J, with 8 bases between. The CDR3 consists of 13 residues. In DNA form, the CDR3 reads TGTGCCTGGAGTCAAGGGGGCACCGGGGAGCTGTTTTTT. Translation: CAWSQGGTGELFF.

This sequence joins TRBV6-1 and TRBJ2-7; D call uncertain. Trimming shortened V by 7 bases and J by 0 bases, and 10 bases separated the two germline ends. Germline V lookup: CDR1 MNHNS, CDR2 SASEGT. The CDR3 has 13 residues. The CDR3 coding sequence is TGTGCCAGCACCCCTTCAGTCTCCTACGAGCAGTACTTC. Residues: CASTPSVSYEQYF.

This clonotype was counted only a few times. The V and J genes are TRBV20-1 and TRBJ2-7; TRBD1 matches 9 bases. J gave up 2 bases and V 0 bases, and 8 bases lay outside the gene matches. Germline V gives CDR1 DFQATT, CDR2 SNEGSKA (reference sequence). This CDR3 is 16 amino acids long. The CDR3 region has the DNA TGCAGTGCTAGAGATTCCCTACAGGGGGCAACCTACGAGCAGTACTTC. It encodes CSARDSLQGATYEQYF.

This clonotype showed up just a few times. This chain joins TRBV5-4 and TRBJ2-1, with TRBD2 matching 11 bases. This CDR3 spans 16 amino acids. V shed 4 bases and J 2 bases; nucleotides not matched to a gene: 5. Germline V gene data show CDR1 as SGHNT and CDR2 as YYREEE (reference sequence). CDR3 in DNA: TGTGCCAGCAGCCAGACTAGCGGGGCTACCTACAATGAGCAGTTCTTC. Translation gives CASSQTSGATYNEQFF.

V is TRBV18 and J is TRBJ1-1; D possibly corresponds to TRBD1 (6 bases). Trimming took off 5 bases at V and 4 bases at J, with 17 bases between the two ends. The CDR3 runs 15 residues. The germline CDR1 and CDR2 sequences are KGHSH and LQKENI. CDR3 bases: TGTGCCAGCTCAGCGGGGGCCGCGAAGGGCACTGAAGCTTTCTTT. Translated: CASSAGAAKGTEAFF.

The chain links TRBV11-2 to TRBJ2-4, with 13 bases that match TRBD2. V shed 1 base and J 5 bases; nucleotides not matched to a gene: 5. The germline gives CDR1 SGHAT, CDR2 FQNNGV. The CDR3 runs to 17 residues. CDR3: CASSLATSGRVQNIQYF. CDR3 nucleotide sequence: TGTGCCAGCAGCTTAGCAACTAGCGGGAGGGTCCAAAACATTCAGTACTTC. Full variable domain (rest looked up from reference TRBV11-2 and TRBJ2-4): EAGVAQSPRYKIIEKRQSVAFWCNPISGHATLYWYQQILGQGPKLLIQFQNNGVVDDSQLPKDRFSAERLKGVDSTLKIQPAKLEDSAVYLCASSLATSGRVQNIQYFGAGTRLSVL.

This clonotype was recorded at least ten times. CDR3 nucleotide sequence: TGCAGTACACAGGTGGCACATCAGCCCCAGCATTTT. Residues: CSTQVAHQPQHF. This chain connects TRBV20-1 to TRBJ1-5; D perhaps matches TRBD1 (5 bases). Trimming removed 8 bases at V and 5 bases at J, with 13 bases between. The CDR3 contains 12 residues. The germline CDR1 and CDR2 sequences are DFQATT and SNEGSKA (reference sequence).